Only one count was recorded for the clone carrying this T cell receptor (beta chain). The data were produced by immunoSEQ multiplex PCR, yet TCRdb's version contains in-frame clones alone and is incomplete. The sample lists 15,000 to 20,000 clones, approximately 84% seen once, with around 17% in the top ten. This sample is part of a study of T cell changes during pregnancy in multiple sclerosis. Germline V gene sequence: CDR1 LNHNV, CDR2 YYDKDF (reference sequence). V was trimmed by 4 bases and J by 2 bases, leaving 12 bases between them. The CDR3 runs 15 residues. Sequences were derived from CD8+ T cells from peripheral blood mononuclear cells, sampled in the third trimester of pregnancy. The genes are TRBV15 and TRBJ2-1; no reliable D call. This TCR was recovered from a female donor in good health, enrolled as a control in a pregnancy study. The DNA for the CDR3 is TGTGCCACCAGCAATTCCGGGTCCCCCTACAATGAGCAGTTCTTC. Protein: CATSNSGSPYNEQFF.